This TCR beta chain was documented in a study of CD8 T cells in ankylosing spondylitis. The table lists this clonotype with many counts. Its antigen is still unknown. Findings of the study overall: A CD8+ phenotype characterized the disease-linked clones, which were relatively rare in peripheral blood. Blood of patients with ankylosing spondylitis appeared to be characterized by a TCR beta motif of eight highly homologous variants. As reported, disease-linked clones showed significant enrichment in matched ankylosing spondylitis synovial fluid.

TCRdb redid the calling of the 5' RACE reads with MiXCR, one entry per CDR3 protein. The sample lists approximately 500,000 distinct CDR3 sequences, roughly an eighth occurring once. Between the trimmed V and J ends, which lost 2 bases and 1 base, there was a span of 13 bases. Per germline, CDR1 DFQATT and CDR2 SNEGSKA (reference sequence). The CDR3 has 15 residues. The sample taken for sequencing was blood, either unsorted or a sorted T cell fraction (not recorded which). The origin of this receptor is a male donor with ankylosing spondylitis. J is TRBJ2-3 and V is TRBV20-1; D tentatively fits TRBD1 or TRBD2 (5 bases each). The CDR3 region has the DNA TGCAGTGCTAGAAGACCGGGGCCTGGCACAGATACGCAGTATTTT. This codes for CSARRPGPGTDTQYF.